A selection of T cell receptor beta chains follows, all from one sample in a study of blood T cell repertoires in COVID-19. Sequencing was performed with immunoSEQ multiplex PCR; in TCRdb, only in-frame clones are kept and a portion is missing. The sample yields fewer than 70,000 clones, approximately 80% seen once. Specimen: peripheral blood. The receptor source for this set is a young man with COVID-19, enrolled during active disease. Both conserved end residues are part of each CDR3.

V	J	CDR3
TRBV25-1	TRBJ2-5	CASNQAGWQETQYF
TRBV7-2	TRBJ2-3	CASSRLAGGNTDTQYF
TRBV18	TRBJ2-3	CASSPPDSPGDTQYF
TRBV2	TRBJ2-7	CATRDTTSSYEQYF
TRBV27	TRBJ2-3	CASSYLRTRSRTDTQYF
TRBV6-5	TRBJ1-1	CASSYRTGDEAFF
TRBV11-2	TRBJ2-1	CASSLQVAGGNEQFF
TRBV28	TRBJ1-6	CASSLFDGSSPLHF
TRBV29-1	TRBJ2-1	CSVEGDFLLYNEQFF
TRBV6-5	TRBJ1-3	CASSYGGQVGNTIYF
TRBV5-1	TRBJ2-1	CASSPVRAGALNEQFF
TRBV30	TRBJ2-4	CAWRSTGKNIQYF
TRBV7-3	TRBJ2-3	CASSLTSPSSGGDTQYF
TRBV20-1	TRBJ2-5	CSGTGQETQYF
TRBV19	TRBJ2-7	CASSDLDRTYEQYF
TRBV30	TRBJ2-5	CAWKRTSSQETQYF
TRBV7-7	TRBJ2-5	CASSLRGSGEETQYF
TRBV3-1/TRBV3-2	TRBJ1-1	CASSQGVSGTEAFF
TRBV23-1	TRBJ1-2	CASSRDSFYTF
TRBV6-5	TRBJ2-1	CASSYSSDNEQFF
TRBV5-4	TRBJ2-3	CASSLSMDTQYF
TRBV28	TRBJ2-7	CASSSGQFYEQYF
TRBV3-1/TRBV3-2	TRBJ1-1	CASSQEARTFYTEAFF